This T cell receptor (beta chain) came from a study of response to subunit inactivated influenza vaccine. Study results and limitations: That few new T cells are recruited by each seasonal influenza vaccination was the authors' suggestion.

This clonotype showed up just a few times. The antigen is unknown. TCRdb re-called the RT-PCR reads with MiXCR, one entry per CDR3 protein. Of roughly 500,000 distinct CDR3 sequences listed, roughly a quarter were seen once; the top ten hold approximately 3%. The CDR3 covers 14 residues. J was trimmed by 2 bases and V by 4 bases; bases with no gene match: 4. CDR1 and CDR2 (germline): SQVTM, ANQGSEA. This sample also belongs to another study, concerning T cells expressing NK-cell markers. According to that study: UMIs accompanied the 5'RACE template switching by which TCR beta cDNA was made. It was sorted CD3+CD56-NKG2C+, CD3+CD56+NKG2C- and CD3+CD56+NKG2C+ T cells that provided the TCR beta repertoires. The share of CD8+ T cells held by dominant NKG2C+ clonotypes was about 1.0-7.5% in about six donors. For four donors, these clonotypes were likewise the leading ones in the CD3+CD56-NKG2C+ fraction.

The sequence was obtained from a man aged 50 to 60 who received an inactivated influenza vaccine. The chain is built from TRBV29-1 and TRBJ2-5, with TRBD2 matching over 10 bases. The sample in question was CD4+ T cells sorted from PBMCs, obtained approximately 13 days after vaccination. The CDR3 nucleotides read TGCAGCGTTGGGGCTAGCGGGGGACAAGAGACCCAGTACTTC. It translates to CSVGASGGQETQYF.